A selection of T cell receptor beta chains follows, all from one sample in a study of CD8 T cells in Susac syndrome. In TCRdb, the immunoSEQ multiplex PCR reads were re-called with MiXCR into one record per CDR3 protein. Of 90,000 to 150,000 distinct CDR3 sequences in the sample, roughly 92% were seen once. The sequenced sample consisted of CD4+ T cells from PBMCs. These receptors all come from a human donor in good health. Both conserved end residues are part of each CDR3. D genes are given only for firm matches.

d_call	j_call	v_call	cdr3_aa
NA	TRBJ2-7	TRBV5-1	CASSPGSGKAYEQYF
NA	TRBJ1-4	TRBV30	CPEEVREKLFF
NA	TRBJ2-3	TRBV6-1	CASTPFSLDQGRRTDTQYF
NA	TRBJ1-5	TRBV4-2	CASSQAGGSNQPQHF
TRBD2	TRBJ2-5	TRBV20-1	CSALSGRVEETQYF
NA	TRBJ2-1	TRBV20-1	CSAGGQAGRDNEQFF
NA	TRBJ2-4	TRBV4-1	CASSQEGKKSVKNIQYF
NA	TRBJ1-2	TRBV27	CASSFGGPYGYTF
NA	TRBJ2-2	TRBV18	CASSPPGLRDTGELFF
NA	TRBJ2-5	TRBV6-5	CASSYSAVSPFGETQYF